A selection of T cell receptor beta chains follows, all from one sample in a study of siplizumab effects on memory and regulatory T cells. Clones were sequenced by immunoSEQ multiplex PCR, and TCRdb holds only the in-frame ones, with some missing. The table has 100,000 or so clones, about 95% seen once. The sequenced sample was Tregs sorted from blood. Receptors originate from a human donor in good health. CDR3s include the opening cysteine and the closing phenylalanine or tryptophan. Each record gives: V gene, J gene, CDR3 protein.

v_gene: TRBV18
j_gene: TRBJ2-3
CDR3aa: CASSPGQASTDTQYF

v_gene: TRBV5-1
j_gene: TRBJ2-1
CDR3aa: CASKEGTSGYNEQFF

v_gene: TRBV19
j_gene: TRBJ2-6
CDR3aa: CASIQSRAGKTSGANVLTF

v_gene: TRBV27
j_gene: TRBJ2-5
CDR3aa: CASSLSGTGGMKTQYF

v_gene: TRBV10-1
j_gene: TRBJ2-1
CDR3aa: CASSLAGGPSDEQFF

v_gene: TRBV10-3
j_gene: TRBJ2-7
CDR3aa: CATSDWREYYEQYF

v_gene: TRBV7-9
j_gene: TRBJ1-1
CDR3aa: CASSFNVFTGVGAFF

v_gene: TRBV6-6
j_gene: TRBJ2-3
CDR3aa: CASSQGVTVDTQYF

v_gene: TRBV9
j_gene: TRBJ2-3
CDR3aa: CASSVRTGGFLDTQYF

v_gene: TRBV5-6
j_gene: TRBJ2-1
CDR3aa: CASSPGGGRNEQFF

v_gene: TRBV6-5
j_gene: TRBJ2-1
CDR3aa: CASSYSAGPNYNEQFF

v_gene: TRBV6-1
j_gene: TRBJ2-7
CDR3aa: CASTRVYEQYF

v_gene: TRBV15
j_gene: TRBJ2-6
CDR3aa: CATSLNIGANVLTF

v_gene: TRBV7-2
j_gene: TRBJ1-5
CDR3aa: CASSLVATVLYSNQPQHF

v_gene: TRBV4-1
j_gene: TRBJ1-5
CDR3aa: CASSQVVSRGNQPQHF

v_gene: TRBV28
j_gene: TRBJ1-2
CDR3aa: CASTRQGLNYGYTF

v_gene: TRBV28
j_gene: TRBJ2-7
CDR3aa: CASRLAYSYEQYF

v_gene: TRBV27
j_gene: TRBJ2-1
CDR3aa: CASSSGLAGNEQFF

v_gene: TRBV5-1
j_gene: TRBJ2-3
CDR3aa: CASSLGRTKTSGSSTDTQYF

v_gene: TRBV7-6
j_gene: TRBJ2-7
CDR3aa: CASSRRQGAGEQYF

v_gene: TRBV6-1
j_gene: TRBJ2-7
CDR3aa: CASSARTSGAYEQYF

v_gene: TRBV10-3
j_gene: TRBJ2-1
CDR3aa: CATTIAGGVNEQFF

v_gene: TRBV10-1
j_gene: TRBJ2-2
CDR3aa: CASRPQGTGELFF

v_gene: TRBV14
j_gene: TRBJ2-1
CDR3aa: CASSQAVVGIRGPNFFHEQFF

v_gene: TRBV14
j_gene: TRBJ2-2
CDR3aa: CASSLGLAGGSTGELFF

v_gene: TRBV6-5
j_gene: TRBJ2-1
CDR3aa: CASSRDGREQFF

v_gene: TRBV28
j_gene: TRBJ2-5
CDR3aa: CASKEGSEETQYF

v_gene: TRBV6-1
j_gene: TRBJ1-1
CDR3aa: CASSGAQGVSTEAFF

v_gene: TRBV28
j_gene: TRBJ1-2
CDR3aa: CASSRRDRRWRGYTF

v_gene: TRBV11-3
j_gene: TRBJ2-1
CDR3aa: CASSFNRQGYSYNEQFF

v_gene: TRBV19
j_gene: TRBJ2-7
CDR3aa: CASKFSVSSYEQYF

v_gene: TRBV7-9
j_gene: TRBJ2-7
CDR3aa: CASSLPGRYEQYF

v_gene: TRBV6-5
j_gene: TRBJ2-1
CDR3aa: CASTRILSGEQFF

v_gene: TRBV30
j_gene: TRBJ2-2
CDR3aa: CAWSVQGTGELFF

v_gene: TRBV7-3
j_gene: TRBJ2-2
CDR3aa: CASSLRGPAPGELFF

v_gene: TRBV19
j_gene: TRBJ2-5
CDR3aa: CASTAGGRGETQYF